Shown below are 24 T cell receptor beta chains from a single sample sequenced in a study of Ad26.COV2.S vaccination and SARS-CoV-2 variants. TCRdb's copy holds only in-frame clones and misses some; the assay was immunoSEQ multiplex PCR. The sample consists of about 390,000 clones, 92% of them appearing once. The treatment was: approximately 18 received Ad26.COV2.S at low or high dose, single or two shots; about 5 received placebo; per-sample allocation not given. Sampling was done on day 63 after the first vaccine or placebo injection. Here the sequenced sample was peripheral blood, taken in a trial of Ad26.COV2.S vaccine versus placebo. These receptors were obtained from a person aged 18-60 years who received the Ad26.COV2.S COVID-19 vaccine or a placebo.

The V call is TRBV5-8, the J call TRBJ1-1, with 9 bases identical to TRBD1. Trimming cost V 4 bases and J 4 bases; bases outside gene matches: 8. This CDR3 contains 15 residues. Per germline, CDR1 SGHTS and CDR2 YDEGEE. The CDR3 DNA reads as TGTGCCAGCAGCAGAGGGACAGGGAAGTTCACTGAAGCTTTCTTT. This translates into CASSRGTGKFTEAFF. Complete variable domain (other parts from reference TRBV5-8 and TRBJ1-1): EAGVTQSPTHLIKTRGQQATLRCSPISGHTSVYWYQQALGLGLQFLLWYDEGEERNRGNFPPRFSGRQFPNYSSELNVNALELEDSALYLCASSRGTGKFTEAFFGQGTRLTVV.

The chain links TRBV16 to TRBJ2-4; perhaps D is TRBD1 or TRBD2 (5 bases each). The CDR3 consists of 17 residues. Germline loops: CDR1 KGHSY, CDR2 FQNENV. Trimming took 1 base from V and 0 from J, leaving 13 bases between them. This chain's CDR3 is CASSQYGGREAKNIQYF. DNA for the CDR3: TGTGCCAGCAGCCAATATGGGGGACGCGAAGCCAAAAACATTCAGTACTTC.

In DNA, the CDR3 is TGTGCCAGCAGCTTAGTAGCCGCAGATACGCAGTATTTT. Protein product: CASSLVAADTQYF. The rearrangement links TRBV11-2 to TRBJ2-3; the D is unclear. This CDR3 region has 13 residues. V shed 1 base and J shed 4 bases, with 6 bases lying between them. Germline CDR1 and CDR2: SGHAT and FQNNGV.

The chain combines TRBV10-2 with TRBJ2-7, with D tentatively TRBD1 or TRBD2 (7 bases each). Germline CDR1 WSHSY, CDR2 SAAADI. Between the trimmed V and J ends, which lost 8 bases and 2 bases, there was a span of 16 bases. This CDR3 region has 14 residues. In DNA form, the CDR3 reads TGCGCCAGCTCCCAGGGGGGGTCCACCTACGAGCAGTACTTC. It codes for CASSQGGSTYEQYF.

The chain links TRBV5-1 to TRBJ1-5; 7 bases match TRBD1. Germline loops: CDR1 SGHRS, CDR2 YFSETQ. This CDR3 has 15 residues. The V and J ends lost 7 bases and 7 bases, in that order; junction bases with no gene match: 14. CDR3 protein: CASLPRQGRGQPQHF. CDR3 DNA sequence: TGCGCCAGCCTTCCGCGACAGGGAAGAGGGCAGCCCCAGCATTTT.

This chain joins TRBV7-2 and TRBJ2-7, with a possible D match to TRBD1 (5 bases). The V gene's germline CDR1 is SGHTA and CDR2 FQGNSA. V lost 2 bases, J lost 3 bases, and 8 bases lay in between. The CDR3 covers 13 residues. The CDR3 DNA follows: TGTGCCAGCAGCTTACGAGACAGCTACGAGCAGTACTTC. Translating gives CASSLRDSYEQYF.

CDR3 sequence reads: CASSLDGDGYTF. The CDR3 DNA is TGCGCCAGCAGCTTGGATGGGGATGGCTACACCTTC. The J gene is TRBJ1-2, the V gene TRBV5-1; D remains ambiguous. Per the germline V gene, CDR1 is SGHRS and CDR2 is YFSETQ. This CDR3 comprises 12 residues. Trimming removed 0 bases at V and 6 bases at J, with 6 bases between.

The CDR3 region is CASSWGGSNQPQHF. The CDR3 DNA reads as TGTGCCAGCAGTTGGGGTGGAAGCAATCAGCCCCAGCATTTT. The chain links TRBV27 to TRBJ1-5; no clear D. The CDR3 is 14 amino acids. Germline CDR1 is MNHEY and CDR2 is SMNVEV (reference sequence). The V gene lost 4 bases and the J gene lost 1 base, with 8 bases spanning the gap.

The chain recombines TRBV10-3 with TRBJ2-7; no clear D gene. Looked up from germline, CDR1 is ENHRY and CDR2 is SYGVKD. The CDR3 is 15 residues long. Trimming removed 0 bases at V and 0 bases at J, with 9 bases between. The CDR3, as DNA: TGTGCCATCAGTGAGTCGGGGAAAGGCTCCTACGAGCAGTACTTC. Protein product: CAISESGKGSYEQYF.

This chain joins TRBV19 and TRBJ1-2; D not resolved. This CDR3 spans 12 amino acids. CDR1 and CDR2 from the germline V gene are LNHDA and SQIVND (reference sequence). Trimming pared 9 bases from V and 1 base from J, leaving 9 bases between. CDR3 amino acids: CASSQSNYGYTF. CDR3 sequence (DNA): TGTGCCAGCAGCCAGAGTAACTATGGCTACACCTTC.

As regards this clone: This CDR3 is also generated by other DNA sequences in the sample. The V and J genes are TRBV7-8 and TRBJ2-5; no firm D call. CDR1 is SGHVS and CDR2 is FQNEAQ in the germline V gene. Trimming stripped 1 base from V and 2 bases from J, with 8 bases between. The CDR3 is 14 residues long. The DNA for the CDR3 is TGTGCCAGCAGCTTAGGAAGGCAGCAAGAGACCCAGTACTTC. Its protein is CASSLGRQQETQYF.

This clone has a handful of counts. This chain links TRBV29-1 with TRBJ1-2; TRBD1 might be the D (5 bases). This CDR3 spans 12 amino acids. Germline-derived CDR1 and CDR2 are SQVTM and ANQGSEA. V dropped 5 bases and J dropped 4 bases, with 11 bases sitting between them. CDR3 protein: CSVPGRVYGYTF. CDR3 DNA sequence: TGCAGCGTTCCCGGCAGGGTCTATGGCTACACCTTC.

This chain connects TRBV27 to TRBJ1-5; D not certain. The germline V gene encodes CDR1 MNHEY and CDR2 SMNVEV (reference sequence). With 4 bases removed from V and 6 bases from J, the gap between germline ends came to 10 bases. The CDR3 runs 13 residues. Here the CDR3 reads CASSYEYGQPQHF. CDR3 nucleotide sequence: TGTGCCAGCAGTTACGAATACGGTCAGCCCCAGCATTTT.

The chain's CDR3 is CAWRERSGYTF. The CDR3 coding sequence is TGTGCCTGGAGAGAAAGATCGGGCTACACCTTC. The rearrangement links TRBV30 to TRBJ1-2; D is undetermined. Germline CDR1 is GTSNPN and CDR2 is SVGIG (reference sequence). V lost 3 bases, J lost 8 bases, and 10 bases lay in between. This CDR3 has 11 residues.

The CDR3 nucleotides read TGTGCCAGAAGCTTTACCCAACGGAGGAAACCCTACAATGAGCAGTTCTTC. Its translation is CARSFTQRRKPYNEQFF. The chain is built from TRBV5-3 and TRBJ2-1; a possible D gene is TRBD2 (5 bases). TRBV5-3 is an open reading frame, and its role is uncertain. V was cut by 2 bases and J by 2 bases, with 17 bases left in between. The CDR3 covers 17 residues.

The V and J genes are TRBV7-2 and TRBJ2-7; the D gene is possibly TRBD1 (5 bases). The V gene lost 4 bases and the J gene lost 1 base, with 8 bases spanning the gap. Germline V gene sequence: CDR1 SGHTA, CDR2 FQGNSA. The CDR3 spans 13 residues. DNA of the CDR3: TGTGCCAGCAGCTCGCAGGGTTCCTACGAGCAGTACTTC. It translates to CASSSQGSYEQYF. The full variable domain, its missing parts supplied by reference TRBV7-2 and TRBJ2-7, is GAGVSQSPSNKVTEKGKDVELRCDPISGHTALYWYRQSLGQGLEFLIYFQGNSAPDKSGLPSDRFSAERTGGSVSTLTIQRTQQEDSAVYLCASSSQGSYEQYFGPGTRLTVT.

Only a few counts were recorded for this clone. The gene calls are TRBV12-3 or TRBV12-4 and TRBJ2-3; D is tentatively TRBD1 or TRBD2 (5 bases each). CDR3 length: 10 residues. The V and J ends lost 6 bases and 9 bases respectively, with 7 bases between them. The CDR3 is CASRGETQYF. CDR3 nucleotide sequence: TGTGCCAGCAGGGGGGAGACGCAGTATTTT.

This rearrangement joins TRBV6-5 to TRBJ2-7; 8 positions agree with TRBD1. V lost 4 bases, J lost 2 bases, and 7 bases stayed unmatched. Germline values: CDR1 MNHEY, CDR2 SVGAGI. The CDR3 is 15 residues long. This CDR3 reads CASSWRTGSPYEQYF. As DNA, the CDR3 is TGTGCCAGCAGTTGGCGGACAGGGAGCCCCTACGAGCAGTACTTC.

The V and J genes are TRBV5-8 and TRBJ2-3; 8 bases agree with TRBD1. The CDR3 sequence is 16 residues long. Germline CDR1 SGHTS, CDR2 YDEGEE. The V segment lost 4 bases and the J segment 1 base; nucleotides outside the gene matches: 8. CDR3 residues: CASSQWTGSRTDTQYF. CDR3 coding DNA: TGTGCCAGCAGCCAGTGGACAGGGAGCCGCACAGATACGCAGTATTTT.

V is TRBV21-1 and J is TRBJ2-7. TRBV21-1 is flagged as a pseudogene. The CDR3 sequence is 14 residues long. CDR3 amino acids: CASSKLSGTYEQYF. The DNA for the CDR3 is TGTGCCAGCAGCAAGTTGTCAGGGACGTACGAGCAGTACTTC.

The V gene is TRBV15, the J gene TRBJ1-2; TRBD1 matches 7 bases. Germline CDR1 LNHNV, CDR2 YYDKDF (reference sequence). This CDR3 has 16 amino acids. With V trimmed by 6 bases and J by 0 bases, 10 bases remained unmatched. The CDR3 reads CATSWLRDSPNYGYTF. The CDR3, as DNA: TGTGCCACCAGTTGGCTACGGGACAGTCCTAACTATGGCTACACCTTC. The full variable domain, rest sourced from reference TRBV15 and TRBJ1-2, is DAMVIQNPRYQVTQFGKPVTLSCSQTLNHNVMYWYQQKSSQAPKLLFHYYDKDFNNEADTPDNFQSRRPNTSFCFLDIRSPGLGDTAMYLCATSWLRDSPNYGYTFGSGTRLTVV.

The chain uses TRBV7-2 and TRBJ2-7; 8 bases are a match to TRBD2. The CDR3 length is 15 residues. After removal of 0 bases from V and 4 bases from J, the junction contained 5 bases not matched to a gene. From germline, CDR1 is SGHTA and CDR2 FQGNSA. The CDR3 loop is CASSLAALAAYEQYF. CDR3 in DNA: TGTGCCAGCAGCTTAGCTGCACTAGCGGCGTACGAGCAGTACTTC.

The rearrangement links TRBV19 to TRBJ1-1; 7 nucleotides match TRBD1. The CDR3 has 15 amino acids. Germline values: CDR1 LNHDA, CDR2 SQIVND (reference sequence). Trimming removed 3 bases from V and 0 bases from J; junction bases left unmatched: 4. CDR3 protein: CASSISGGLNTEAFF. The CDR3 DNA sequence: TGTGCCAGTAGTATCTCAGGGGGGCTGAACACTGAAGCTTTCTTT.

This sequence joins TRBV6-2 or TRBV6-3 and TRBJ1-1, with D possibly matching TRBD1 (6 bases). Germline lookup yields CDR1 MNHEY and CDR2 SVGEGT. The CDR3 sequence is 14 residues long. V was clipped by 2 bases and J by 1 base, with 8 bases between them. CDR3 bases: TGTGCCAGCAGTTACCAGGGGAAGAACACTGAAGCTTTCTTT. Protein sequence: CASSYQGKNTEAFF.